This T cell receptor (beta chain) was recorded in a study of cytomegalovirus exposure and HLA in healthy donors (dated by TCRdb to about 2017). General notes on the study: An earlier analysis of a few hundred of the donors reported about 260 Gb of sequence data and around 100 million unique TCR beta sequences obtained from about 179 million T cells. The aim of the study was to test whether cataloging public T cell receptors could identify signatures of past pathogen exposure. A later analysis re-analyzed previously published TCR beta repertoires from approximately 700 donors and added high-resolution HLA genotyping to study TCR occurrence patterns. All discovery cohort repertoires had been generated on a single sequencing platform. Genome-wide SNP genotypes for about 65% of the 666 donors were used in a later genetic analysis, which treated that subset as a discovery cohort. To predict cytomegalovirus infection status, the study combined high-throughput TCR immunosequencing, statistical association of individual TCRs with disease status, and machine learning. In the later analysis, no new phenotypic data were used to find candidate immune exposures; instead, reliance was placed on TCR beta sequences and their occurrence across donors. HLA typing included class I and class II loci at four-digit resolution. Approximately 300 gigabases of sequencing data and 75 million to 85 million unique TCR sequences made up an early release that covered 500 to 700 HLA-typed donors. Using immunosequencing, the study profiled T cell repertoires from 640 or so subjects and related those repertoires to cytomegalovirus serostatus. The number of donors typed differed by locus, with roughly 620-630 for A, B, C, DRB1 and DQB1, 522 for DQA1, 600 to 610 for DPA1, and roughly 450 for DPB1. Donor age, sex, ethnicity and CMV serostatus were collected together with the repertoire data. To decide whether each TCR beta V gene segment behaved as functional or pseudogenic, an earlier analysis of over 500 of the donors relied on high-throughput TCR beta sequencing. A separate validation cohort of roughly 130 different subjects was used in addition to the 666-subject first cohort. About 5 DR-DQ haplotypes were handled as single units for association and clustering, since linkage in the cohort was strong. The genetic ancestry cluster associated with self-reported Caucasian donors included around 76% of the 350 to 500 genotyped donors. Among several hundred genotyped donors of the cohort, an average of around 250,000 unique TCR beta nucleotide sequences was sequenced per donor, of which about 18% were non-productive.

Summary of the overall study and its limitations: It was suggested by the authors that the approach could potentially be generalized to other disease states and immunological phenotypes. Strong co-occurrence of HLA alleles, especially DR and DQ, made assigning TCR associations to individual alleles difficult. The presence/absence analyses assumed that sequencing depth was roughly uniform across donors, and that assumption may not be true. While some public TCRs were present in many individuals, most TCR sequences turned up only very rarely across donors. Because HLA typing was missing for some donors at each locus, association tests included only the typed subset. In a later analysis, HLA-associated TCR beta chains were found to be more clonally expanded and to have lower generation probabilities than equally common non-associated chains. Specific HLA alleles were associated with over 15,000 TCR beta sequences at a false discovery rate of 0.05 in a later analysis. A few of the identified cytomegalovirus-associated TCR beta chains were confirmed in vitro to be specific for cytomegalovirus antigens. Some 15 rarely observed V segments, including chromosome 9 orphons, were excluded from the earlier analysis of approximately 500 of the donors because counts were too low. Because the 87-base-pair reads could not distinguish some IMGT-functional V segments, including TRBV6-2 and TRBV6-3, those segments were excluded. A later analysis found that TCR association rates varied across HLA loci, with DRB1 alleles showing the most associated TCRs and HLA-C alleles the fewest. In a later genetic analysis, fewer N-insertions in productive TCRs were reported among donors in an Asian-associated ancestry cluster than the roughly 700-donor mean. A further reported finding was that TCR beta sequences accurately predicted the HLA-A and HLA-B alleles for most subjects in the first cohort. Only TCR beta chains were sequenced in this cohort, and the absence of alpha or paired-chain data limited detectable features. The classifier was reported to diagnose cytomegalovirus status with high specificity and sensitivity in both the original and validation cohorts. According to a later analysis, parvovirus B19, influenza, CMV and Epstein-Barr virus appeared linked to several top co-occurrence clusters. In an earlier analysis of fewer than 700 of the donors, most TCR beta V segments appeared in productive rearrangements about 90% or about 30% of the time, broadly matching IMGT annotations. Immune exposure information for the cohort was limited to CMV serostatus. The study listed 164 TCR beta chains as associated with cytomegalovirus. Correlated functional status among segregating V segments might be attributable to linkage disequilibrium, but an unknown experimental factor could not be ruled out. According to a later analysis, most CMV-associated TCR beta chains appeared to be HLA-restricted, and the HLA associations seemed to be driven largely by CMV exposure. The sequencing pipeline was judged likely to have produced a cluster of highly shared sequence variants as a technical artifact. A later genetic analysis associated a missense DCLRE1C variant with V-gene and J-gene trimming of TCR beta chains, and an independent cohort replicated the association.

The cohort was made up of under 800 healthy bone marrow donors. All cohort members were sampled while nominally healthy, although unrecorded immune exposures were likely present. The donor was CMV seronegative and belonged to the group of 352 seronegative cohort members. A peripheral blood sample was collected from each donor, and TCR beta sequencing was performed on peripheral blood mononuclear cells. Genomic DNA was extracted from the blood cell samples with the Qiagen DNeasy Blood Extraction Kit. At the junction V is shortened by 8 bases and J by 4 bases; bases outside the gene matches: 11. The germline V gene yields MNHNS for CDR1 and SASEGT for CDR2. The CDR3 covers 15 residues, taking in both the cysteine and the phenylalanine. Left in the record is the CDR3 DNA by itself, 45 bases read in frame from the first base. Libraries were built with the immunoSEQ multiplex PCR assay. The multiplex PCR relied on a mix of 60 forward primers for TCR Vbeta segments and 13 reverse primers for TCR Jbeta segments. The CDR3 region of rearranged TCR beta genes was amplified from genomic DNA by a multiplex PCR assay. On the Illumina HiSeq System, the amplified TCR beta libraries were sequenced as 87-base-pair reads. As for the original processing: In a later analysis, tens of millions of unique TCR beta chains were counted across the roughly 610 repertoires, and roughly 11 million of these chains were shared by at least two donors. Raw reads were error-corrected and collapsed into unique sequences with a nearest-neighbor algorithm that merged closely related sequences to remove PCR and sequencing errors. CDR3 sequences were aligned to IMGT reference sequences to assign V, D and J gene segments. Each retained sequence needed at least a six-nucleotide match to both a V gene segment and a J gene segment. A rearrangement was called productive if the CDR3 had no stop codons and remained in frame with V and J, and every other rearrangement was called non-productive. CDR3 was defined according to IMGT convention as the region running from the second conserved V-encoded cysteine to the conserved J-encoded phenylalanine. The earlier analysis of roughly 590 of the donors excluded sequences that lacked an unambiguous match to a single V gene segment. In an earlier analysis of 587 of the donors, a V segment was called functional when productive rearrangements were above 56.7%, and segregating when the standard deviation between donors exceeded 5%. A statistical classification framework was built to diagnose cytomegalovirus status from the catalog of TCR beta chain sequences. V and J gene assignment, in a later analysis, came from comparing TCR nucleotide sequences with IMGT/GENE-DB human TR gene sequences. In a later analysis, CDR3 sequences and most-parsimonious VDJ recombination scenarios were assigned using the TCRdist pipeline. In a later analysis, every TCR beta chain was defined by the combination of its CDR3 amino acid sequence and its V-gene family, and reads without a unique V-gene family were dropped. To address suspected cross-contamination and a sequencing artifact, a later analysis removed approximately 590 highly shared, low-generation-probability nucleotide sequences. In a later analysis, a clonal expansion index for each public chain was calculated from normalized within-repertoire ranks of inferred template counts. In a later analysis, generation probabilities were computed with a VDJ recombination model fitted to out-of-frame rearrangements, and the resulting probabilities were checked against IGoR. In a later analysis, hypergeometric tests were used to score TCR-TCR, TCR-HLA and TCR-CMV co-occurrence, with a repertoire-size bias correction applied to TCR pairs. False discovery rates were estimated in a later analysis by permuting HLA or CMV assignments 20 times. In a later analysis, co-occurring TCRs were grouped using DBSCAN, and TCRdist sequence similarity was added for clustering within HLA-allele-positive subsets. Repertoires with fewer than 30,000 or more than 120,000 public chains, plus five repertoires with anomalous nucleotide sharing, were excluded from co-occurrence clustering. TCRdb retrieved this table from immuneACCESS and kept in-frame rearrangements only. Not all clones are present; in checked studies, unresolved V genes account for under half, and no reason is known for the remainder. V and J calls and clone size are those listed in that table; D and trimming were worked out from the DNA. This sample comprises some 150,000 clones, around nine tenths of them detected only once. The top ten clones comprise over 0.8% of the sample.

Worth noting for this clone: No cognate antigen has been identified for it. Within one base of it there is no much larger clone, and no base qualities were kept.

Here the chain combines TRBV6-1 and TRBJ1-3, with 7 central nucleotides matching TRBD1. This sequence was found in a woman between 25 and 40 years old in good health and CMV-seronegative. Sequenced material: PBMCs. The sequence in DNA is TGTGCCAGCGGATACACCCGGGACAGCGGAAACACCATATATTTT. This is translated as CASGYTRDSGNTIYF.